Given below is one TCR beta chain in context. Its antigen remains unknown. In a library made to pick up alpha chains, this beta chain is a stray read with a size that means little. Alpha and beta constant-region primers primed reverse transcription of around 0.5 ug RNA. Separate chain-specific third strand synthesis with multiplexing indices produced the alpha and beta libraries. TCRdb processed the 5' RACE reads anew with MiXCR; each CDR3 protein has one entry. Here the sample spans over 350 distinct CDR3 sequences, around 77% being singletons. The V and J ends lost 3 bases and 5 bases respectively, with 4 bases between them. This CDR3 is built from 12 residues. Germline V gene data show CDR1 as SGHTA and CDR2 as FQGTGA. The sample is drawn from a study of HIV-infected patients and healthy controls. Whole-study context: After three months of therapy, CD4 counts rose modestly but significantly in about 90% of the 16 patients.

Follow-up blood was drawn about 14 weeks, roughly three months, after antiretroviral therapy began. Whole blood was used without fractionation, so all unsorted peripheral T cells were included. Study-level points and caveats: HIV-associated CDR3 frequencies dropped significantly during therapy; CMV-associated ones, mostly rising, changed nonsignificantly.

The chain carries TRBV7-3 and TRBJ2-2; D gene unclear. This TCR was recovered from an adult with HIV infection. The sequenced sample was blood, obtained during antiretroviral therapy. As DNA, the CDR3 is TGTGCCAGCAGCTTGTCAACCGGGGAGCTGTTTTTT. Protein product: CASSLSTGELFF.